This TCR beta chain came from a study of a mutant IDH1 vaccine in newly diagnosed glioma. Study-level background: Prior therapy was radiotherapy, temozolomide, or both; most received both.

Noted time point: week 35, safety follow-up. Vaccination comprised doses that each held 300 ug of mutant IDH1 20-mer peptide, plus topical imiquimod. The repertoire was sequenced with immunoSEQ multiplex PCR; TCRdb's copy has only in-frame clones and lacks some. The table includes roughly 64,000 clones, roughly 71% detected once. Turning to this clone: Its target is not known.

The receptor's source is a man aged 50 or older with glioma. The sample in question was PBMCs, obtained from a glioma patient whose treatment included an IDH1 peptide vaccine.

CDR3 residues: CASSLGTGLQETQYF. CDR3 sequence (DNA): TGCGCCAGCAGCTTGGGGACAGGATTACAAGAGACCCAGTACTTC. The rearrangement joins TRBV5-1 to TRBJ2-5, with 7 bases lining up with TRBD1. Trimming took 0 bases from V and 2 from J; bases not matched to a gene: 4. This CDR3 comprises 15 residues. CDR1 SGHRS and CDR2 YFSETQ come from the germline V gene.